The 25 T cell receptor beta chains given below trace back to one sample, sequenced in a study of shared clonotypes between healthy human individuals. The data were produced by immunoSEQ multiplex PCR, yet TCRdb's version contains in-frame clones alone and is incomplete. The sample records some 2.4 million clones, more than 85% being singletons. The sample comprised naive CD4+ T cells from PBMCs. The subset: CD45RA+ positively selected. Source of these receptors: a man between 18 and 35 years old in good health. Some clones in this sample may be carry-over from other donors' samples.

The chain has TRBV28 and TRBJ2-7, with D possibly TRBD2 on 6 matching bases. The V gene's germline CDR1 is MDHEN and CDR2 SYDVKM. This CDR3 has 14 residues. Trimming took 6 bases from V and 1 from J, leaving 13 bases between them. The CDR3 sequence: CASSGAGRSYEQYF. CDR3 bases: TGTGCCAGCAGCGGAGCAGGGAGGTCCTACGAGCAGTACTTC.

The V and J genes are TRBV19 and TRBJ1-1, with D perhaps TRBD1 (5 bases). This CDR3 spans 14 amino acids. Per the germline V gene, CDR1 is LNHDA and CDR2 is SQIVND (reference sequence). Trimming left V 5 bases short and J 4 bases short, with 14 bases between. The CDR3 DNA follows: TGTGCCAGTAGTGGGCAGGGTTTAGTCACTGAAGCTTTCTTT. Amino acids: CASSGQGLVTEAFF. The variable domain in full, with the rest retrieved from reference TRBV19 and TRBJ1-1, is DGGITQSPKYLFRKEGQNVTLSCEQNLNHDAMYWYRQDPGQGLRLIYYSQIVNDFQKGDIAEGYSVSREKKESFPLTVTSAQKNPTAFYLCASSGQGLVTEAFFGQGTRLTVV.

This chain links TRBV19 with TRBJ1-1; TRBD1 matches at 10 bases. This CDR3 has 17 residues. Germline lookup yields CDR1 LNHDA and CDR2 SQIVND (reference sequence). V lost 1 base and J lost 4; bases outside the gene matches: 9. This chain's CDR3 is CASSIGRKDRGGTEAFF. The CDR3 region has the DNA TGTGCCAGTAGTATAGGGAGGAAGGACAGGGGGGGCACTGAAGCTTTCTTT.

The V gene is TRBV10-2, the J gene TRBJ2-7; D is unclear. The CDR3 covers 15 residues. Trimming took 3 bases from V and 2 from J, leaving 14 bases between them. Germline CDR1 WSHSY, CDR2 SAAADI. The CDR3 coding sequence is TGCGCCAGCAGTGACCATGGGCGTAGCCCCTACGAGCAGTACTTC. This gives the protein CASSDHGRSPYEQYF.

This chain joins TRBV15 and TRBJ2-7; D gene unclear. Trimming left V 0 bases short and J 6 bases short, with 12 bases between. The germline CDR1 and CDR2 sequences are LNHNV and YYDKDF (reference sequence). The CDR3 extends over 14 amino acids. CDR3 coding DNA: TGTGCCACCAGCAGAGATAGGTACCCAGGCGAGCAGTACTTC. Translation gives CATSRDRYPGEQYF.

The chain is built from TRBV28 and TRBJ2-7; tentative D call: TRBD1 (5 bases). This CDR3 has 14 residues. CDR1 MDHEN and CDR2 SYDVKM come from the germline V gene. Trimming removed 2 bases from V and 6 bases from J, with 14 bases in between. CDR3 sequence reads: CASSLSQGLGEQYF. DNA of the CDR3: TGTGCCAGCAGTTTAAGTCAGGGCTTGGGCGAGCAGTACTTC.

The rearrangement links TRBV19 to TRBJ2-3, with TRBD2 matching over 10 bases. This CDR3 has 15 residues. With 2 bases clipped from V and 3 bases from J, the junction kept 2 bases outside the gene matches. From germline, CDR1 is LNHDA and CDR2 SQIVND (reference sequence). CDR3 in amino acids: CASSIISGRTDTQYF. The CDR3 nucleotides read TGTGCCAGTAGTATAATTAGCGGGAGGACAGATACGCAGTATTTT.

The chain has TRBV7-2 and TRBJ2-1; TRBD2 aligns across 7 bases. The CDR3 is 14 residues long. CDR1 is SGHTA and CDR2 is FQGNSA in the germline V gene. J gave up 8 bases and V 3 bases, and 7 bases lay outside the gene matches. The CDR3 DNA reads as TGTGCCAGCAGCTTTGTGGGAGGGCCCTATGAGCAGTTCTTC. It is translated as CASSFVGGPYEQFF.

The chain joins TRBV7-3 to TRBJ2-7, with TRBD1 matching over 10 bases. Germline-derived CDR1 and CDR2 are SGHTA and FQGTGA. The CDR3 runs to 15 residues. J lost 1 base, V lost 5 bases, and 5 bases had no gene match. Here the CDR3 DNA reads TGTGCCAGCAGCCCGCTGGGACAGGGGTCCTACGAGCAGTACTTC. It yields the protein CASSPLGQGSYEQYF.

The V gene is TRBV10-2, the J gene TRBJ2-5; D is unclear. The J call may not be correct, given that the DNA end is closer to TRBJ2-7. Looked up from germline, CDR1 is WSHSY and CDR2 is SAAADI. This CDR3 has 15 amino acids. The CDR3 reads CASSLTSPGPYEQYF. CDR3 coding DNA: TGCGCCAGCAGTTTGACAAGCCCAGGACCCTACGAGCAGTACTTC.

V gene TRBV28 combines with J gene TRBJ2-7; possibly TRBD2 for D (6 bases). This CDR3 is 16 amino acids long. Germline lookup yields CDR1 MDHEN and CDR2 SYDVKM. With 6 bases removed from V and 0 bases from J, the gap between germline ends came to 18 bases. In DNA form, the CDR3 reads TGTGCCAGCAGCTCTCCCGCCGCGGGGTCCTCCTACGAGCAGTACTTC. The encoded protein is CASSSPAAGSSYEQYF.

CDR3 bases: TGTGCCACCGGACAGAGTTTAAACTACGAGCAGTACTTC. This translates into CATGQSLNYEQYF. The V and J genes are TRBV10-3 and TRBJ2-7, with TRBD1 as a possible D gene (6 bases). The CDR3 loop spans 13 amino acids. V lost 10 bases to trimming and J lost 3 bases, with 16 bases between them. From germline, CDR1 is ENHRY and CDR2 SYGVKD.

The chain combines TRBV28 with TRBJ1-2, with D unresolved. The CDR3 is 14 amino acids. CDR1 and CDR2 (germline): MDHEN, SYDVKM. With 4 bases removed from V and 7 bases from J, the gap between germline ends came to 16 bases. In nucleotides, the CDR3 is TGTGCCAGCAGTTACCGGGCCGTTTTAGGTGGCTACACCTTC. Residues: CASSYRAVLGGYTF.

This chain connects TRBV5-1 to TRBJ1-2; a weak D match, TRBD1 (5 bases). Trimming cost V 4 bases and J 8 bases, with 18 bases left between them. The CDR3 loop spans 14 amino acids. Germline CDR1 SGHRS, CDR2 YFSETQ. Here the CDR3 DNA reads TGCGCCAGCAGCGTAGGGACCGAAGCTTTCGGCTACACCTTC. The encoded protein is CASSVGTEAFGYTF. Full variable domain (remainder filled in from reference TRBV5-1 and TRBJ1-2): KAGVTQTPRYLIKTRGQQVTLSCSPISGHRSVSWYQQTPGQGLQFLFEYFSETQRNKGNFPGRFSGRQFSNSRSEMNVSTLELGDSALYLCASSVGTEAFGYTFGSGTRLTVV.

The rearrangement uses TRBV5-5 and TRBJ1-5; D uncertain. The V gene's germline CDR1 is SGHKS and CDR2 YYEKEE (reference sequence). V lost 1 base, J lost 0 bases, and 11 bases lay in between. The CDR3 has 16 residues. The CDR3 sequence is CASSLSAGVSNQPQHF. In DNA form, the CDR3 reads TGTGCCAGCAGCTTGTCGGCAGGAGTTAGCAATCAGCCCCAGCATTTT.

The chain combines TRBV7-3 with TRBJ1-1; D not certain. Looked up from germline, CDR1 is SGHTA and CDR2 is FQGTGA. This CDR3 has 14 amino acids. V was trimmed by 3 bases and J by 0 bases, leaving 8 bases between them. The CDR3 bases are TGTGCCAGCAGCTTGACCGACATGAACACTGAAGCTTTCTTT. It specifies CASSLTDMNTEAFF.

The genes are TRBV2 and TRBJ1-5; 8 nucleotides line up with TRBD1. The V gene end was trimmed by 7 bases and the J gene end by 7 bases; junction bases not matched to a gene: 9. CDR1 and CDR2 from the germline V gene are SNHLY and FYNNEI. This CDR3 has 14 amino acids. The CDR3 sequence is CASTGTGGEQPQHF. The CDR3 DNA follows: TGTGCCAGCACAGGGACAGGAGGGGAACAGCCCCAGCATTTT.

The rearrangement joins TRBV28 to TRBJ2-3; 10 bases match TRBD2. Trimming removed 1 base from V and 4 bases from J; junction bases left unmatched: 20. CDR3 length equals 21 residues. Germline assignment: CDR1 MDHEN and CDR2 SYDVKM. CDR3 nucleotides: TGTGCCAGCAGTTTATCACGCCGGAGGCTAGCGGGAGAGGGGTTGGCAGATACGCAGTATTTT. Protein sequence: CASSLSRRRLAGEGLADTQYF.

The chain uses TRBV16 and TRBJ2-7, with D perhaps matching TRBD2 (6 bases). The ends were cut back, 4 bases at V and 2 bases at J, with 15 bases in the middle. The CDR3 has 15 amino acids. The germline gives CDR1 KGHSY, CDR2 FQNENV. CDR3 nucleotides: TGTGCCAGCAGCCGATTATCGGGCGGGGCCTACGAGCAGTACTTC. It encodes CASSRLSGGAYEQYF.

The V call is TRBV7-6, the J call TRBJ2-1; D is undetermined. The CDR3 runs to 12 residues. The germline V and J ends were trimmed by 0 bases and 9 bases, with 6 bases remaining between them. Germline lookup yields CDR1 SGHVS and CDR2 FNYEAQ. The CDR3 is CASSLAWGEQFF. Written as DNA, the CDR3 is TGTGCCAGCAGCTTAGCTTGGGGTGAGCAGTTCTTC. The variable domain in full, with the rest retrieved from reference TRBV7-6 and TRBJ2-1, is GAGVSQSPRYKVTKRGQDVALRCDPISGHVSLYWYRQALGQGPEFLTYFNYEAQQDKSGLPNDRFSAERPEGSISTLTIQRTEQRDSAMYRCASSLAWGEQFFGPGTRLTVL.

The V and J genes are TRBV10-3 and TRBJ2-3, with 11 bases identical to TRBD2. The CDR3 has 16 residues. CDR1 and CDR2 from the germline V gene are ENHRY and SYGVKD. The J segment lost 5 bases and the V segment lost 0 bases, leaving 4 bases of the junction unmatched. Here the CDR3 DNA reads TGTGCCATCAGTGAGTCTCCTAGCGGGAGGAGAGATACGCAGTATTTT. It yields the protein CAISESPSGRRDTQYF.

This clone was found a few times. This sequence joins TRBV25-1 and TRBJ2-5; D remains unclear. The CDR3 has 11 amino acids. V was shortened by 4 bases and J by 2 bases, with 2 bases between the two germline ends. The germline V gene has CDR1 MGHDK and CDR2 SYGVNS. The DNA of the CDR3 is TGTGCCAGCAGTGCTCAAGAGACCCAGTACTTC. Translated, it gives CASSAQETQYF.

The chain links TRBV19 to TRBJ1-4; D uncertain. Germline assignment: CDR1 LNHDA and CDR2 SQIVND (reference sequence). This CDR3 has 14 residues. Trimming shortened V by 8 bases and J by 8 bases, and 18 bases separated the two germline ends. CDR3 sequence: CASGGDALGEKLFF. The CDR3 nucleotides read TGTGCCAGTGGAGGAGATGCACTCGGAGAAAAACTGTTTTTT.

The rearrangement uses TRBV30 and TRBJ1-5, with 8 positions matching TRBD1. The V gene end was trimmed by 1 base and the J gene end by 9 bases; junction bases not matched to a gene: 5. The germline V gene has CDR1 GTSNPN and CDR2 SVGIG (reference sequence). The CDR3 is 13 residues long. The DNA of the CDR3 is TGTGCCTGGAGTGCCGACAGGGGATGGCCCCAGCATTTT. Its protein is CAWSADRGWPQHF.

This CDR3 is CASSGGDRRRNYGYTF. CDR3 nucleotides: TGTGCCAGCAGTGGGGGGGACAGGCGACGGAACTATGGCTACACCTTC. V usage is TRBV28 and J usage is TRBJ1-2; 8 positions agree with TRBD1. This CDR3 spans 16 amino acids. V was clipped by 5 bases and J by 2 bases; unmatched bases: 10. The germline CDR1 and CDR2 sequences are MDHEN and SYDVKM.